This entry lists 2 T cell receptor beta chains sequenced from one sample in a study of shared clonotypes between healthy human individuals. Assay: immunoSEQ multiplex PCR; the TCRdb copy retains only in-frame clones and omits some. The data show roughly 500,000 clones, 60% to 85% seen once. Sequencing input: PBMCs. The origin of the receptors is a middle-aged woman in good health. Some clones in this sample may be carry-over from other donors' samples.

The V gene is TRBV19, the J gene TRBJ1-5; D is possibly TRBD1 (6 bases). This CDR3 contains 16 residues. The V end lost 2 bases, the J end lost 0 bases, and 11 bases lay between the germline ends. CDR1 is LNHDA, CDR2 SQIVND, per germline (reference sequence). DNA for the CDR3: TGTGCCAGTAGTATACTCACAGGGTATAGCAATCAGCCCCAGCATTTT. The encoded protein is CASSILTGYSNQPQHF. Based on the CDR3 plus reference TRBV19 and TRBJ1-5, the full variable domain is DGGITQSPKYLFRKEGQNVTLSCEQNLNHDAMYWYRQDPGQGLRLIYYSQIVNDFQKGDIAEGYSVSREKKESFPLTVTSAQKNPTAFYLCASSILTGYSNQPQHFGDGTRLSIL.

The chain has TRBV7-3 and TRBJ2-2; 11 bases match TRBD2. The CDR3 totals 16 residues. The junction had 3 bases not matched to a gene; V was cut back by 0 bases and J by 6 bases. The V gene's germline CDR1 is SGHTA and CDR2 FQGTGA. The CDR3 DNA follows: TGTGCCAGCAGCTTAACGTTACTAGCGGGAGCCGGGGAGCTGTTTTTT. Translation: CASSLTLLAGAGELFF.